These 2 T cell receptor beta chains share one sample of origin, sequenced in a study of regulatory T cells in long-lasting Graves disease. Documented time point: newly diagnosed GD, antithyroid drugs for less than 3 months. Making the TCR library involved RNA that had been extracted from PBMCs. The TCR beta library used iRepertoire HTBI primers with Arm-PCR amplification of CDR3. TCRdb recomputed calls from the multiplex PCR reads with MiXCR, one row per CDR3 protein. This repertoire shows about 620,000 distinct CDR3 sequences, roughly 16% found once; its top ten account for around a sixth. This sample was also put to use in a study of T cells in Graves' hyperthyroidism and ophthalmopathy.

The sequencing used peripheral blood mononuclear cells (PBMCs), collected at new diagnosis, from a patient treated with antithyroid drugs. The receptors originated from a woman in her 30s with Graves disease.

This clonotype was counted at least ten times. The chain has TRBV2 and TRBJ1-6, with TRBD1 matching over 10 bases. V was clipped by 8 bases and J by 8 bases; unmatched bases: 6. CDR3 length: 14 residues. Germline lookup yields CDR1 SNHLY and CDR2 FYNNEI. CDR3 DNA sequence: TGTGCCAGCGGTCAGGACAGGGGGGATTCACCCCTCCACTTT. As protein: CASGQDRGDSPLHF. Based on the CDR3 plus reference TRBV2 and TRBJ1-6, the full variable domain is EPEVTQTPSHQVTQMGQEVILRCVPISNHLYFYWYRQILGQKVEFLVSFYNNEISEKSEIFDDQFSVERPDGSNFTLKIRSTKLEDSAMYFCASGQDRGDSPLHFGNGTRLTVT.

This clonotype appeared many times. V is TRBV12-3 or TRBV12-4 and J is TRBJ1-6; the D is unclear. V was pared by 9 bases and J by 10 bases, with 13 bases between. This CDR3 contains 12 residues. The CDR3 DNA reads as TGTGCCAGTACCCAGATGTCGTCACCCCTCCACTTT. It translates to CASTQMSSPLHF.